This TCR beta chain was sequenced for a study of patients and donors after allogeneic stem cell transplantation. Germline lookup yields CDR1 LGHDT and CDR2 YNNKEL (reference sequence). The V and J ends lost 3 bases and 4 bases respectively, with 12 bases between them. The CDR3 runs to 15 residues. TCRdb re-called the RT-PCR reads through MiXCR, storing one row per CDR3 protein. The sample shows about 200,000 distinct CDR3 sequences, roughly 38% of them seen only once. Sequencing was performed on blood, either unsorted or a sorted T cell fraction (not recorded which). J is TRBJ1-4 and V is TRBV3-1; the D gene is possibly TRBD1 (5 bases). This clonotype was sampled from a human donor who was either an allogeneic HSCT recipient or a stem cell or donor lymphocyte infusion donor (not recorded which). It is not recorded whose cells these are; they may come from a transplant donor. The CDR3 reads CASSQRGTDNEKLFF. As DNA, the CDR3 is TGTGCCAGCAGCCAGAGAGGGACGGATAATGAAAAACTGTTTTTT.